These 12 T cell receptor beta chains share one sample of origin, sequenced in a study of T cells in Graves' hyperthyroidism and ophthalmopathy. The source material, RNA transcripts, was used to amplify TCR beta CDR3 regions. TCR CDR3 underwent first-round RT-PCR with the HTBI primer set. TCRdb analysed the multiplex PCR reads with MiXCR anew, one entry per CDR3 protein. In the table there are some 770,000 distinct CDR3 sequences, about 17% of which are singletons. The sequenced sample consisted of blood. These TCRs come from a man aged 18 to 30 with Graves' hyperthyroidism.

This clonotype was seen a handful of times. A read error is possible here, since a much larger clone lies one base away. The V gene is TRBV12-3 or TRBV12-4, the J gene TRBJ2-3, with unresolved D. CDR3 size: 15 residues. V gave up 3 bases and J gave up 0 bases, with 10 bases separating them. CDR3 protein: CASSLWKPSTDTQYF. The CDR3, as DNA: TGTGCCAGCAGTTTGTGGAAACCTAGCACAGATACGCAGTATTTT.

The table lists this clonotype with many counts. The rearrangement uses TRBV2 and TRBJ2-7, with D perhaps matching TRBD2 (5 bases). The germline V gene encodes CDR1 SNHLY and CDR2 FYNNEI. This CDR3 region has 12 residues. Trimming pared 7 bases from V and 3 bases from J, leaving 10 bases between. CDR3 nucleotide sequence: TGTGCCAGCATGGGAGAGCTCTACGAGCAGTACTTC. It yields the protein CASMGELYEQYF.

The rearrangement links TRBV6-1 to TRBJ2-3; 7 bases line up with TRBD1. The CDR3 runs 13 residues. J gave up 4 bases and V 8 bases, and 6 bases lay outside the gene matches. Germline V gives CDR1 MNHNS, CDR2 SASEGT. The CDR3: CASAQGDADTQYF. CDR3 bases: TGTGCCAGCGCGCAGGGGGACGCAGATACGCAGTATTTT.

This clonotype has at least ten counts. This chain's CDR3 is CSARALGGHPYEQYF. DNA for the CDR3: TGCAGTGCTAGAGCTCTGGGGGGGCACCCCTACGAGCAGTACTTC. The rearrangement uses TRBV20-1 and TRBJ2-7, with TRBD2 as a possible D gene (7 bases). Germline CDR1 is DFQATT and CDR2 is SNEGSKA (reference sequence). Trimming took 1 base from V and 2 from J, leaving 15 bases between them. The CDR3 is 15 amino acids.

V is TRBV2 and J is TRBJ1-6; D remains ambiguous. The CDR3 covers 14 residues. CDR1 is SNHLY, CDR2 FYNNEI, per germline. V shed 7 bases and J shed 7 bases, with 14 bases lying between them. Here the CDR3 reads CASTTRSQNSPLHF. The CDR3 coding sequence is TGTGCCAGCACCACCAGAAGTCAAAATTCACCCCTCCACTTT.

Details on this clonotype: This clone may be a read error of a much larger clone one base away. The final CDR3 position lacks the conserved phenylalanine or tryptophan, pointing to a likely read error. The rearrangement links TRBV2 to TRBJ2-7; the D gene is possibly TRBD2 (6 bases). Trimming left V 4 bases short and J 1 base short, with 14 bases between. This CDR3 is built from 15 residues. Germline lookup yields CDR1 SNHLY and CDR2 FYNNEI. CDR3 nucleotides: TGTGCCAGCAGTGTCCCGGGGGTAGGATCCTACGAGCAGTACCTC. It yields the protein CASSVPGVGSYEQYL.

This clonotype showed up many times. The chain uses TRBV7-2 and TRBJ2-3; no clear D gene. V lost 2 bases and J lost 0, with 9 bases in between. The CDR3 consists of 15 residues. The germline gives CDR1 SGHTA, CDR2 FQGNSA. The CDR3 protein is CASSLTAASTDTQYF. The CDR3 nucleotides are TGTGCCAGCAGCTTAACGGCGGCTAGCACAGATACGCAGTATTTT.

The chain carries TRBV2 and TRBJ2-1; a possible D gene is TRBD2 (5 bases). The germline V gene encodes CDR1 SNHLY and CDR2 FYNNEI. The CDR3 loop spans 15 amino acids. Trimming removed 3 bases at V and 1 base at J, with 10 bases between. CDR3 nucleotides: TGTGCCAGCAGTGAGCGGGCTACGTCCTACAATGAGCAGTTCTTC. Translation: CASSERATSYNEQFF.

The sample holds a few counts of this clonotype. This may arise from a read error, as a much more abundant clone is one base away. The rearrangement uses TRBV27 and TRBJ2-5; 13 nucleotides match TRBD2. This CDR3 spans 15 amino acids. Germline loops: CDR1 MNHEY, CDR2 SMNVEV (reference sequence). This CDR3 reads CTSSPTSGRMETQYF. The CDR3 region has the DNA TGTACCAGCAGTCCGACTAGCGGGAGGATGGAGACCCAGTACTTC.

The table lists this clonotype with a few counts. This chain connects TRBV15 to TRBJ2-1; D gene uncertain. The V end lost 5 bases, the J end lost 7 bases, and 21 bases lay between the germline ends. CDR3 length: 16 amino acids. Germline V gives CDR1 LNHNV, CDR2 YYDKDF (reference sequence). The CDR3 bases are TGTGCCACCAGCCCCTCCAGCGCCTTAGGCTTTAATGAGCAGTTCTTC. Protein product: CATSPSSALGFNEQFF.

The J gene is TRBJ1-1, the V gene TRBV28; 9 bases fit TRBD1. The CDR3 runs to 15 residues. The V gene's germline CDR1 is MDHEN and CDR2 SYDVKM. After removal of 6 bases from V and 5 bases from J, the junction contained 10 bases not matched to a gene. CDR3 sequence (DNA): TGTGCCAGCAGGGGGGTAACAGGGGGCAGGACTGAAGCTTTCTTT. It encodes CASRGVTGGRTEAFF.

The table lists this clonotype with many counts. J is TRBJ1-1 and V is TRBV7-2; D might be TRBD1 (5 bases). Germline CDR1 reads SGHTA; CDR2 reads FQGNSA. CDR3 length: 14 amino acids. Between the trimmed V and J ends, which lost 1 base and 6 bases, there was a span of 12 bases. CDR3: CASSLVGPVAEAFF. CDR3 DNA: TGTGCCAGCAGCTTAGTGGGACCGGTTGCTGAAGCTTTCTTT.